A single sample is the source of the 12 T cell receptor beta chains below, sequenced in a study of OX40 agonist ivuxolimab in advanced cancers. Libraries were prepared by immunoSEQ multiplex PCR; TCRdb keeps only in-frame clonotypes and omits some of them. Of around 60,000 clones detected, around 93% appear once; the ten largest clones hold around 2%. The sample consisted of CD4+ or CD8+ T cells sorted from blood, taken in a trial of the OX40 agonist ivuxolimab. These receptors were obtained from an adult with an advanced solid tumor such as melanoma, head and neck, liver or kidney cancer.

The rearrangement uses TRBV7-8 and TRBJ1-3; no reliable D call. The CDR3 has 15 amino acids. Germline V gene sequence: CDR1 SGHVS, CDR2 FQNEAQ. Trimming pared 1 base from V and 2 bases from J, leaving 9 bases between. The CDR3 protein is CASSLVGPTGNTIYF. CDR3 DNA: TGTGCCAGCAGCTTAGTAGGCCCGACTGGAAACACCATATATTTT.

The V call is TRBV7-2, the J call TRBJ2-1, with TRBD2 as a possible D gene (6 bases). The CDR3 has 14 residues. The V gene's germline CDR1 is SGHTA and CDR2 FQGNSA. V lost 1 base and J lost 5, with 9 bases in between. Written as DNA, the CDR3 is TGTGCCAGCAGCTTAGAAGGGACTGACAATGAGCAGTTCTTC. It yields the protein CASSLEGTDNEQFF.

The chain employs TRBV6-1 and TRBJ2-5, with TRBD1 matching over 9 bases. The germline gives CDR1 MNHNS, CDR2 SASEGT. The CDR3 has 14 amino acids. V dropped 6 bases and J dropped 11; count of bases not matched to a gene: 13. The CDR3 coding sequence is TGTGCCAGCAGGGCCGGGACAGGGTTCGGGGAGCAGTACTTC. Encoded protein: CASRAGTGFGEQYF.

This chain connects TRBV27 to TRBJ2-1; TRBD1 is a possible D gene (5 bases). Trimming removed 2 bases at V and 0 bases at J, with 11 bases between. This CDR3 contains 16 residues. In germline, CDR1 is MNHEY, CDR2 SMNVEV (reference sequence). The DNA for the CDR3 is TGTGCCAGCAGTTTAAGGGGCTCTAACTCCTACAATGAGCAGTTCTTC. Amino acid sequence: CASSLRGSNSYNEQFF.

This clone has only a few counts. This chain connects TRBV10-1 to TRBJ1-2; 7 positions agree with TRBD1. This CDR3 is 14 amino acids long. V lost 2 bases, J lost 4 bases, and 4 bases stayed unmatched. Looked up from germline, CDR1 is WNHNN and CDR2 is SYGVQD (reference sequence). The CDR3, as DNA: TGCGCCAGCAGTGAGACCCGGGACAGCTATGGCTACACCTTC. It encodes CASSETRDSYGYTF.

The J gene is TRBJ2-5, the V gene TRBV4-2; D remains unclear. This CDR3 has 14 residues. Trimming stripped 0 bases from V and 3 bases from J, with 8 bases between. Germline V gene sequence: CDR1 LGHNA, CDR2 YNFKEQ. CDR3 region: CASSQERREETQYF. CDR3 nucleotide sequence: TGTGCCAGCAGCCAAGAAAGACGGGAAGAGACCCAGTACTTC.

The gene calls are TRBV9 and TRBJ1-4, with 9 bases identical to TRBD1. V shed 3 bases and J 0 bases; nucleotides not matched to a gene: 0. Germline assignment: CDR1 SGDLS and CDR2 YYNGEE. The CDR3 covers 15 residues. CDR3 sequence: CASSGQGATNEKLFF. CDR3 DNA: TGTGCCAGCAGCGGACAGGGGGCAACTAATGAAAAACTGTTTTTT.

CDR3 residues: CASSIKVQPVYEQYF. The CDR3, as DNA: TGTGCCAGTAGTATTAAGGTACAACCGGTCTACGAGCAGTACTTC. This chain uses TRBV19 with TRBJ2-7; D is unresolved. The CDR3 is 15 residues long. Germline CDR1 and CDR2: LNHDA and SQIVND (reference sequence). V was clipped by 3 bases and J by 3 bases, with 15 bases between them.

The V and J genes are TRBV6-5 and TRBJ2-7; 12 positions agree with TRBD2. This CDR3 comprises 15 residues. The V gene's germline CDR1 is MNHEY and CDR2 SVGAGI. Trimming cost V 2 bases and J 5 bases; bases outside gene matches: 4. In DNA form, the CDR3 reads TGTGCCAGCAGTTACACTGGGACTAGCGGGCACGAGCAGTACTTC. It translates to CASSYTGTSGHEQYF.

In DNA, the CDR3 is TGTGCCATCAGAGGGACAGGGGAGGACTACGAGCAGTACTTC. Translated: CAIRGTGEDYEQYF. This chain joins TRBV10-3 and TRBJ2-7, with 10 bases lining up with TRBD1. The CDR3 extends over 14 amino acids. The germline V gene encodes CDR1 ENHRY and CDR2 SYGVKD. Losses at the gene ends were 6 bases for V and 3 bases for J; bases not matched to a gene: 5.

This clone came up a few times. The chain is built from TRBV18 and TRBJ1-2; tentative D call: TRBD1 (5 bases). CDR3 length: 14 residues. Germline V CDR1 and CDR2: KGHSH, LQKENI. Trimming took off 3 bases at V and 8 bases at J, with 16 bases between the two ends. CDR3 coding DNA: TGTGCCAGCTCACCCCGCGACAGTATGGGAGGCTACACCTTC. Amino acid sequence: CASSPRDSMGGYTF.

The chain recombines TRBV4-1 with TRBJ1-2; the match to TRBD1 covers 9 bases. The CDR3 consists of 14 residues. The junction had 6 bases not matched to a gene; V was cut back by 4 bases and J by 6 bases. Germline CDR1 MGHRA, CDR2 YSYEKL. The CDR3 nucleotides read TGCGCCAGCAGCCTCGGACAGGGGCTCGATGGCTACACCTTC. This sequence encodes CASSLGQGLDGYTF.